This TCR beta chain was recorded in a study of blood T cells in healthy people across ages. Findings and limits, study-wide: When set beside aged donors, long-lived donors presented more naive CD4+ cells and higher diversity. Estimates of total diversity, which came from one million sequenced T cells, were considered to be underestimates. Significant beta diversity loss was already apparent by age approximately 36, declining roughly linearly.

Then a second PCR, running about 6 to 12 cycles, was carried out with a sample-barcoded 5' primer and a J-beta primer mix. TCRdb independently ran MiXCR on the 5' RACE reads; one entry per CDR3 protein. This sample yields some 800,000 distinct CDR3 sequences, of which 20% to 25% are seen a single time; 3% to 4.5% belongs to the top ten. The germline gives CDR1 DFQATT, CDR2 SNEGSKA (reference sequence). V lost 1 base and J lost 0; bases outside the gene matches: 5. The CDR3 runs 16 residues. As concerns this clonotype: Its specificity is not known.

The data also belong to a second study, concerning T cells of mothers and their children. That report notes: In related and unrelated pairs alike, thymic selection shapes TCR recombination output, with inherited differences minor.

The receptor's source is a boy younger than 18 in good health. The chain combines TRBV20-1 with TRBJ2-1, with 8 bases lining up with TRBD2. The sequencing input was blood. The CDR3: CSARVAGSRSYNEQFF. CDR3 sequence (DNA): TGCAGTGCTAGAGTAGCGGGGTCCCGCTCCTACAATGAGCAGTTCTTC.